The 32 T cell receptor beta chains below all came from one sample that was sequenced in a study of blood T cell repertoires in COVID-19. Profiling relied on immunoSEQ multiplex PCR, and the TCRdb table lists in-frame clones only, not all of them. The table includes about 200,000 clones, just under 85% detected once. Sample: peripheral blood. Every receptor here comes from a man aged 60 to 75 with COVID-19, enrolled during active disease.

In nucleotides, the CDR3 is TGTGCCAGCAGTCGTCACGGGACAGGGACCTACAATGAGCAGTTCTTC. This encodes CASSRHGTGTYNEQFF. This sequence joins TRBV6-6 and TRBJ2-1; 9 bases match TRBD1. Per germline, CDR1 MNHNY and CDR2 SVGAGI (reference sequence). The junction had 7 bases not matched to a gene; V was cut back by 5 bases and J by 2 bases. The CDR3 consists of 16 residues.

The DNA of the CDR3 is TGTGCCTGGAGTCGTGGACAGGGGGCAATGACTGAAGCTTTCTTT. It codes for CAWSRGQGAMTEAFF. The chain joins TRBV30 to TRBJ1-1, with 11 bases identical to TRBD1. The germline V gene encodes CDR1 GTSNPN and CDR2 SVGIG (reference sequence). V was clipped by 2 bases and J by 5 bases; unmatched bases: 7. The CDR3 is 15 residues long.

The V call is TRBV4-3, the J call TRBJ1-1; 7 bases align to TRBD1. J was trimmed by 4 bases and V by 0 bases; bases with no gene match: 2. This CDR3 contains 14 residues. Germline CDR1 is LGHNA and CDR2 is YSLEER. As DNA, the CDR3 is TGCGCCAGCAGCCAAGAGTCAGGGGGCACTGAAGCTTTCTTT. It is translated as CASSQESGGTEAFF.

The chain couples TRBV7-9 to TRBJ1-1; TRBD1 is a possible D gene (6 bases). Germline V lookup: CDR1 SEHNR, CDR2 FQNEAQ (reference sequence). The germline V and J ends were trimmed by 1 base and 7 bases, with 13 bases remaining between them. The CDR3 totals 14 residues. CDR3 nucleotide sequence: TGTGCCAGCAGCTTAGGCGAGGGGGGGTTTGAAGCTTTCTTT. Translating gives CASSLGEGGFEAFF.

The J gene is TRBJ1-2, the V gene TRBV28, with 9 positions matching TRBD1. The V segment lost 3 bases and the J segment 6 bases; nucleotides outside the gene matches: 2. CDR1 is MDHEN and CDR2 is SYDVKM in the germline V gene. This CDR3 is 13 amino acids long. CDR3 in DNA: TGTGCCAGCAGTTTCCGGGACAGGGATGGCTACACCTTC. Amino acids: CASSFRDRDGYTF.

The J gene is TRBJ1-5, the V gene TRBV30; D is uncertain. The CDR3 runs 13 residues. Trimming took 3 bases from V and 7 from J, leaving 13 bases between them. Germline CDR1 and CDR2: GTSNPN and SVGIG (reference sequence). The CDR3 loop is CAWSVQFRQPQHF. In nucleotides, the CDR3 is TGTGCCTGGAGCGTCCAGTTCAGGCAGCCCCAGCATTTT.

V is TRBV4-1 and J is TRBJ2-7, with TRBD1 identical over 7 bases. Looked up from germline, CDR1 is MGHRA and CDR2 is YSYEKL. The junction had 1 base not matched to a gene; V was cut back by 0 bases and J by 2 bases. The CDR3 sequence is 14 residues long. The CDR3 DNA reads as TGCGCCAGCAGCCAAGAAGACAGGGCCTACGAGCAGTACTTC. Its translation: CASSQEDRAYEQYF.

This rearrangement joins TRBV2 to TRBJ2-2, with TRBD1 matching 11 bases. V dropped 5 bases and J dropped 9; count of bases not matched to a gene: 8. The germline gives CDR1 SNHLY, CDR2 FYNNEI. The CDR3 contains 15 residues. CDR3 DNA: TGTGCCAGCAGTCCCGGACAGGGGGCGACGAGGGAGCTGTTTTTT. Translation: CASSPGQGATRELFF.

The V and J genes are TRBV5-1 and TRBJ2-5, with 12 nucleotides matching TRBD2. J was trimmed by 5 bases and V by 1 base; bases with no gene match: 3. The CDR3 is made up of 15 amino acids. CDR1 and CDR2 from the germline V gene are SGHRS and YFSETQ. The CDR3 here is CASSLTSGRIETQYF. The CDR3 DNA sequence: TGCGCCAGCAGCTTGACTAGCGGGAGGATCGAGACCCAGTACTTC.

The V call is TRBV4-2, the J call TRBJ1-3; D unclear. The germline V gene has CDR1 LGHNA and CDR2 YNFKEQ. Trimming stripped 0 bases from V and 3 bases from J, with 15 bases between. The CDR3 runs to 17 residues. The CDR3 reads CASSQELGGISGNTIYF. CDR3 nucleotide sequence: TGTGCCAGCAGCCAAGAATTAGGAGGGATAAGTGGAAACACCATATATTTT.

The chain is built from TRBV27 and TRBJ1-4; 10 nucleotides align to TRBD1. CDR1 and CDR2 from the germline V gene are MNHEY and SMNVEV (reference sequence). With V trimmed by 7 bases and J by 11 bases, 10 bases remained unmatched. The CDR3 has 14 amino acids. The CDR3 DNA reads TGTGCCAGCACCTTCCGGGACAGGGGTGGGAAACTGTTTTTT. Encoded protein: CASTFRDRGGKLFF.

This chain links TRBV30 with TRBJ2-1, with 7 bases lining up with TRBD1. Germline loops: CDR1 GTSNPN, CDR2 SVGIG (reference sequence). This CDR3 is 16 amino acids long. Trimming at V came to 2 bases and at J to 4 bases, leaving 11 bases not matched to a gene. CDR3 bases: TGTGCCTGGAGTACCCCGGGCAGGGGGATTTACAATGAGCAGTTCTTC. This codes for CAWSTPGRGIYNEQFF.

The CDR3 sequence is CASSPGGTSGRSKGNEQFF. In DNA, the CDR3 is TGCGCCAGCAGCCCGGGGGGTACTAGCGGGAGGTCGAAGGGGAATGAGCAGTTCTTC. The chain has TRBV5-1 and TRBJ2-1, with 12 bases fitting TRBD2. The CDR3 covers 19 residues. The junction had 18 bases not matched to a gene; V was cut back by 4 bases and J by 7 bases. Germline V gene lookup returns CDR1 SGHRS and CDR2 YFSETQ.

The chain carries TRBV5-5 and TRBJ1-2; the D is unclear. The CDR3 has 14 amino acids. V was clipped by 0 bases and J by 6 bases, with 12 bases between them. CDR1 and CDR2 from the germline V gene are SGHKS and YYEKEE (reference sequence). This chain's CDR3 is CASSLEGRGDGYTF. The CDR3 DNA sequence: TGTGCCAGCAGCTTGGAGGGCCGGGGAGATGGCTACACCTTC.

The chain has TRBV9 and TRBJ2-2, with a possible D match to TRBD2 (6 bases). V was shortened by 3 bases and J by 4 bases, with 16 bases between the two germline ends. Germline loops: CDR1 SGDLS, CDR2 YYNGEE. This CDR3 has 16 amino acids. The CDR3 loop reads CASSGSGGWGTGELFF. The DNA of the CDR3 is TGTGCCAGCAGCGGATCCGGAGGGTGGGGCACCGGGGAGCTGTTTTTT.

This chain links TRBV5-5 with TRBJ2-1, with D possibly being TRBD2 (5 bases). The germline V and J ends were trimmed by 6 bases and 7 bases, with 23 bases remaining between them. The germline gives CDR1 SGHKS, CDR2 YYEKEE (reference sequence). The CDR3 is made up of 16 amino acids. CDR3 in amino acids: CASTWRAGALGNEQFF. DNA of the CDR3: TGTGCCAGCACCTGGCGTGCGGGCGCTCTGGGAAATGAGCAGTTCTTC.

This clone was picked up a small number of times. The CDR3 reads CASSLGTATLNTEAFF. The DNA of the CDR3 is TGTGCCAGCAGTCTCGGGACAGCTACTTTGAACACTGAAGCTTTCTTT. The chain employs TRBV27 and TRBJ1-1, with 7 bases matching TRBD1. Germline loops: CDR1 MNHEY, CDR2 SMNVEV (reference sequence). With V trimmed by 5 bases and J by 0 bases, 9 bases remained unmatched. The CDR3 covers 16 residues.

This rearrangement joins TRBV27 to TRBJ1-2; 8 bases line up with TRBD1. There are 15 residues in the CDR3. Germline lookup yields CDR1 MNHEY and CDR2 SMNVEV (reference sequence). J lost 8 bases, V lost 4 bases, and 12 bases had no gene match. CDR3 DNA sequence: TGTGCCAGCAGTTACCAACCGGGACAGGTGACGGGCTACACCTTC. Translated, it gives CASSYQPGQVTGYTF.

As regards this clone: Different DNA sequences within this sample yield the same CDR3. The chain recombines TRBV28 with TRBJ2-7; maybe TRBD2 (5 bases). Per the germline V gene, CDR1 is MDHEN and CDR2 is SYDVKM. The V and J ends lost 6 bases and 4 bases respectively, with 7 bases between them. The CDR3 has 11 residues. The CDR3 coding sequence is TGTGCCAGCAGCCGGGGATACGAGCAGTACTTC. This encodes CASSRGYEQYF.

The gene calls are TRBV10-1 and TRBJ1-2; the D is unclear. Germline loops: CDR1 WNHNN, CDR2 SYGVQD (reference sequence). The CDR3 runs to 13 residues. V was trimmed by 4 bases and J by 7 bases, leaving 13 bases between them. In DNA, the CDR3 is TGCGCCAGCAGTGTCGACCCCGCGGCTGGCTACACCTTC. It encodes CASSVDPAAGYTF.

In DNA form, the CDR3 reads TGTGCCATCGGGGGACAGGGGGCTGGGGACACCATATATTTT. It codes for CAIGGQGAGDTIYF. The rearrangement uses TRBV10-3 and TRBJ1-3, with 12 bases that match TRBD1. Germline V gene sequence: CDR1 ENHRY, CDR2 SYGVKD. Trimming removed 8 bases from V and 8 bases from J; junction bases left unmatched: 7. The CDR3 length is 14 residues.

The chain's CDR3 is CASSVVAGGGTGELFF. In nucleotides, the CDR3 is TGTGCCAGCAGCGTAGTAGCGGGAGGGGGCACCGGGGAGCTGTTTTTT. The chain links TRBV9 to TRBJ2-2; the match to TRBD2 covers 11 bases. Germline CDR1 reads SGDLS; CDR2 reads YYNGEE. V dropped 0 bases and J dropped 4; count of bases not matched to a gene: 2. This CDR3 spans 16 amino acids.

This sequence joins TRBV6-2 or TRBV6-3 and TRBJ1-5; tentatively, D is TRBD1 (5 bases). Looked up from germline, CDR1 is MNHEY and CDR2 is SVGEGT. V was clipped by 2 bases and J by 7 bases, with 9 bases between them. This CDR3 region has 13 residues. The chain's CDR3 is CASSYAGNQPQHF. The CDR3 DNA follows: TGTGCCAGCAGTTACGCAGGGAACCAGCCCCAGCATTTT.

The table lists this clone with a count of one. This chain uses TRBV7-6 with TRBJ2-2, with D possibly TRBD2 on 6 matching bases. CDR1 SGHVS and CDR2 FNYEAQ come from the germline V gene. This CDR3 comprises 16 residues. V was trimmed by 5 bases and J by 0 bases, leaving 13 bases between them. CDR3 sequence (DNA): TGTGCCAGCAGCCCACTAGCCTACACGAACACCGGGGAGCTGTTTTTT. Its translation is CASSPLAYTNTGELFF.

V and J are TRBV7-2 and TRBJ1-6; D possibly corresponds to TRBD1 (6 bases). CDR1 SGHTA and CDR2 FQGNSA come from the germline V gene. V was clipped by 8 bases and J by 4 bases, with 21 bases between them. This CDR3 region has 17 residues. CDR3 DNA: TGTGCCAGCTCTCTAGGGGGAAGGCGGCTTTATAATTCACCCCTCCACTTT. It codes for CASSLGGRRLYNSPLHF.

This chain links TRBV6-6 with TRBJ2-1; 8 bases agree with TRBD2. Germline CDR1 reads MNHNY; CDR2 reads SVGAGI (reference sequence). The CDR3 has 16 residues. J was trimmed by 2 bases and V by 5 bases; bases with no gene match: 8. The CDR3 bases are TGTGCCAGCAGTGCCACTCAGCGGGGGACCTACAATGAGCAGTTCTTC. As protein: CASSATQRGTYNEQFF.

The gene calls are TRBV7-2 and TRBJ1-1; 12 nucleotides match TRBD1. The germline V gene encodes CDR1 SGHTA and CDR2 FQGNSA. V lost 5 bases to trimming and J lost 4 bases; unmatched junction nucleotides: 8. CDR3 size: 16 residues. In DNA form, the CDR3 reads TGTGCCAGCAGCCTGCAGGGGACAGGGGGCGGCACTGAAGCTTTCTTT. Its translation is CASSLQGTGGGTEAFF.

The CDR3 coding sequence is TGTGCCAGCAGCCAGGGGGGCGGGACAGGATCCTACGAGCAGTACTTC. Translated: CASSQGGGTGSYEQYF. The V gene is TRBV3-1 (or the pseudogene TRBV3-2), the J gene TRBJ2-7, with TRBD1 matching 8 bases. Unmatched junction bases numbered 8, after V lost 3 bases and J lost 1 base. This CDR3 comprises 16 residues. Per germline, CDR1 LGHDT and CDR2 YNNKEL (reference sequence).

The chain is built from TRBV6-5 and TRBJ1-3; no firm D call. Trimming removed 8 bases at V and 3 bases at J, with 14 bases between. The germline V gene has CDR1 MNHEY and CDR2 SVGAGI. The CDR3 loop spans 14 amino acids. CDR3 nucleotide sequence: TGTGCCAGCGCGTCAACCCTTAATGGAAACACCATATATTTT. This sequence encodes CASASTLNGNTIYF.

The gene calls are TRBV18 and TRBJ2-3; D is unclear. The V gene's germline CDR1 is KGHSH and CDR2 LQKENI. Trimming stripped 2 bases from V and 6 bases from J, with 6 bases between. The CDR3 runs to 12 residues. As DNA, the CDR3 is TGTGCCAGCTCACCAATCGGGGATACGCAGTATTTT. Encoded protein: CASSPIGDTQYF.

This clone has more than one count but fewer than ten. V gene TRBV19 combines with J gene TRBJ1-2, with D unclear. Germline CDR1 LNHDA, CDR2 SQIVND (reference sequence). This CDR3 region has 13 residues. Trimming took off 8 bases at V and 1 base at J, with 11 bases between the two ends. This chain's CDR3 is CASLPTGNYGYTF. CDR3 bases: TGTGCCAGTTTACCAACGGGTAACTATGGCTACACCTTC.

This chain joins TRBV7-2 and TRBJ2-3; D possibly corresponds to TRBD2 (6 bases). Germline V gives CDR1 SGHTA, CDR2 FQGNSA. Trimming took off 0 bases at V and 2 bases at J, with 15 bases between the two ends. The CDR3 loop spans 17 amino acids. The CDR3 protein is CASSLAQGGANTDTQYF. In DNA, the CDR3 is TGTGCCAGCAGCTTAGCGCAAGGAGGGGCGAACACAGATACGCAGTATTTT.